These 30 T cell receptor beta chains were all obtained from the same sample, sequenced in a study of beta chain features in type 1 diabetes. Reverse transcribing all isolated RNA meant expressed TCRB transcripts were sequenced. Assay used: immunoSEQ multiplex PCR; TCRdb lists only in-frame clones, some missing. The sample shows some 230,000 clones, roughly 9.6% of them seen only once. The sequenced sample consisted of naive CD4+ T cells from blood. The origin of the receptors is a woman between 18 and 30 years old in good health.

The V and J genes are TRBV5-1 and TRBJ2-2; a possible D gene is TRBD2 (6 bases). V lost 0 bases and J 5 bases, leaving 14 bases between the germline ends. This CDR3 spans 16 amino acids. The germline CDR1 and CDR2 sequences are SGHRS and YFSETQ. The CDR3, as DNA: TGCGCCAGCAGCTTGGAGGGTAGCGGATATACCGGGGAGCTGTTTTTT. It codes for CASSLEGSGYTGELFF.

This sequence joins TRBV2 and TRBJ1-2, with 9 bases aligning to TRBD1. Germline V CDR1 and CDR2: SNHLY, FYNNEI. The V and J ends lost 0 bases and 5 bases, in that order; junction bases with no gene match: 7. CDR3 size: 16 residues. CDR3 sequence: CASSEALQGQGYGYTF. The CDR3 bases are TGTGCCAGCAGTGAAGCGCTTCAAGGACAGGGGTATGGCTACACCTTC.

A few counts support this clone. The genes are TRBV7-9 and TRBJ1-4; 9 nucleotides agree with TRBD1. There are 15 residues in the CDR3. The germline CDR1 and CDR2 sequences are SEHNR and FQNEAQ (reference sequence). Trimming at V came to 5 bases and at J to 6 bases, leaving 7 bases not matched to a gene. CDR3 DNA sequence: TGTGCCAGCAGCGTACCGGGACAGGGTGATGAAAAACTGTTTTTT. Amino acids: CASSVPGQGDEKLFF.

The chain couples TRBV5-1 to TRBJ1-2; TRBD1 matches 10 bases. CDR3 length equals 11 residues. Losses at the gene ends were 4 bases for V and 13 bases for J; bases not matched to a gene: 4. Germline V gene lookup returns CDR1 SGHRS and CDR2 YFSETQ. The CDR3 nucleotides are TGCGCCAGCAGCCTAGGACAGGGGGTCACCTTC. This codes for CASSLGQGVTF.

This clone was picked up a small number of times. The V and J genes are TRBV19 and TRBJ2-2; 11 bases fit TRBD1. The CDR3 loop spans 15 amino acids. CDR1 and CDR2 (germline): LNHDA, SQIVND (reference sequence). With 2 bases clipped from V and 6 bases from J, the junction kept 2 bases outside the gene matches. DNA of the CDR3: TGTGCCAGTAGTATATGGGACAGGGGGGCCGGGGAGCTGTTTTTT. Translated: CASSIWDRGAGELFF.

The J gene is TRBJ1-4, the V gene TRBV6-5; tentative D call: TRBD1 (6 bases). Trimming stripped 2 bases from V and 7 bases from J, with 14 bases between. Germline V gives CDR1 MNHEY, CDR2 SVGAGI. This CDR3 is 15 amino acids long. The CDR3 DNA reads as TGTGCCAGCAGTTACGGGCGGGGGCAGGGTGAAAAACTGTTTTTT. The encoded protein is CASSYGRGQGEKLFF.

CDR3 DNA: TGCGCCAGCAGTGGCTCAGACTACAATGAGCAGTTCTTC. Translating gives CASSGSDYNEQFF. V is TRBV10-2 and J is TRBJ2-1; D gene uncertain. In germline, CDR1 is WSHSY, CDR2 SAAADI. The CDR3 runs 13 residues. Trimming removed 4 bases from V and 3 bases from J, with 7 bases in between.

This clone came up a few times. The CDR3 sequence: CASSPGQGRTGNTIYF. CDR3 nucleotides: TGTGCCAGCAGCCCAGGACAGGGAAGGACTGGAAACACCATATATTTT. The chain joins TRBV5-4 to TRBJ1-3; 8 positions match TRBD1. This CDR3 is built from 16 residues. The V gene end was trimmed by 4 bases and the J gene end by 2 bases; junction bases not matched to a gene: 8. CDR1 is SGHNT, CDR2 YYREEE, per germline (reference sequence).

This chain connects TRBV18 to TRBJ1-4; 7 nucleotides agree with TRBD1. This CDR3 contains 14 residues. Germline CDR1 is KGHSH and CDR2 is LQKENI. V lost 4 bases to trimming and J lost 3 bases; unmatched junction nucleotides: 2. CDR3 bases: TGTGCCAGCTCACAAACAGGGGCTAATGAAAAACTGTTTTTT. It is translated as CASSQTGANEKLFF.

The CDR3 bases are TGTGCCAGTAGTAGAGGACAGGTGAGCAATCAGCCCCAGCATTTT. Translation: CASSRGQVSNQPQHF. The gene calls are TRBV19 and TRBJ1-5, with 7 bases identical to TRBD1. The V gene end was trimmed by 4 bases and the J gene end by 1 base; junction bases not matched to a gene: 4. Germline CDR1 reads LNHDA; CDR2 reads SQIVND (reference sequence). The CDR3 totals 15 residues.

The rearrangement uses TRBV5-4 and TRBJ1-6; TRBD1 matches at 10 bases. Germline V CDR1 and CDR2: SGHNT, YYREEE (reference sequence). The length of the CDR3 is 17 residues. J gave up 7 bases and V 4 bases, and 11 bases lay outside the gene matches. The DNA for the CDR3 is TGTGCCAGCAGCGAAACCGGGACAGGGGATTTAAATTCACCCCTCCACTTT. Its protein product is CASSETGTGDLNSPLHF.

In this sample, this clone turned up a few times. The J gene is TRBJ2-1, the V gene TRBV6-1; TRBD2 agrees at 14 bases. The CDR3 length is 15 residues. With V trimmed by 10 bases and J by 8 bases, 10 bases remained unmatched. The V gene's germline CDR1 is MNHNS and CDR2 SASEGT. CDR3: CATSGLAGVWYEQFF. DNA of the CDR3: TGTGCCACCTCGGGACTAGCGGGAGTCTGGTATGAGCAGTTCTTC.

The chain uses TRBV2 and TRBJ2-7; D unclear. Per germline, CDR1 SNHLY and CDR2 FYNNEI. V lost 4 bases and J lost 5, with 15 bases in between. There are 14 residues in the CDR3. CDR3 coding DNA: TGTGCCAGCAGTGGGGTTGGGCGTCTGGACGAGCAGTACTTC. This sequence encodes CASSGVGRLDEQYF. The full variable domain, its missing parts supplied by reference TRBV2 and TRBJ2-7, is EPEVTQTPSHQVTQMGQEVILRCVPISNHLYFYWYRQILGQKVEFLVSFYNNEISEKSEIFDDQFSVERPDGSNFTLKIRSTKLEDSAMYFCASSGVGRLDEQYFGPGTRLTVT.

This clone has a handful of counts. The J gene is TRBJ2-5, the V gene TRBV11-2; D is uncertain. Germline CDR1 and CDR2: SGHAT and FQNNGV. Trimming stripped 3 bases from V and 5 bases from J, with 10 bases between. The CDR3 spans 13 residues. The CDR3 loop reads CASSFRAAETQYF. CDR3 nucleotides: TGTGCCAGCAGCTTTCGAGCAGCGGAGACCCAGTACTTC.

The chain is built from TRBV7-9 and TRBJ2-1; 9 positions agree with TRBD2. CDR1 is SEHNR, CDR2 FQNEAQ, per germline (reference sequence). The junction had 7 bases not matched to a gene; V was cut back by 5 bases and J by 2 bases. This CDR3 is built from 16 residues. The CDR3 spells CASSAQTSGAYNEQFF. The CDR3 DNA sequence: TGTGCCAGCAGCGCCCAGACTAGCGGAGCCTACAATGAGCAGTTCTTC.

This chain connects TRBV5-1 to TRBJ2-1; 8 bases fit TRBD1. The CDR3 covers 14 residues. V lost 5 bases, J lost 4 bases, and 5 bases stayed unmatched. Germline V gene lookup returns CDR1 SGHRS and CDR2 YFSETQ. The chain's CDR3 is CASRPGTGYNEQFF. The CDR3 bases are TGCGCCAGCAGGCCCGGGACAGGTTACAATGAGCAGTTCTTC. The whole variable domain, remainder taken from reference TRBV5-1 and TRBJ2-1, is KAGVTQTPRYLIKTRGQQVTLSCSPISGHRSVSWYQQTPGQGLQFLFEYFSETQRNKGNFPGRFSGRQFSNSRSEMNVSTLELGDSALYLCASRPGTGYNEQFFGPGTRLTVL.

The CDR3 reads CASSLDRDFGTQYF. Here the CDR3 DNA reads TGTGCCAGCAGCCTGGACAGGGACTTTGGGACCCAGTACTTC. The J gene is TRBJ2-5, the V gene TRBV7-8; 8 nucleotides match TRBD1. The length of the CDR3 is 14 residues. V shed 5 bases and J 7 bases; nucleotides not matched to a gene: 9. Germline V CDR1 and CDR2: SGHVS, FQNEAQ.

This clone was recorded a few times. The V call is TRBV27, the J call TRBJ1-1; D is uncertain. The CDR3 runs to 13 residues. CDR1 is MNHEY and CDR2 is SMNVEV in the germline V gene (reference sequence). V shed 2 bases and J shed 1 base, with 5 bases lying between them. As DNA, the CDR3 is TGTGCCAGCAGTTTACGAGGGAACACTGAAGCTTTCTTT. This gives the protein CASSLRGNTEAFF.

V is TRBV4-1 and J is TRBJ2-1; 8 nucleotides agree with TRBD1. CDR1 and CDR2 (germline): MGHRA, YSYEKL. The CDR3 covers 16 residues. Losses at the gene ends were 1 base for V and 3 bases for J; bases not matched to a gene: 5. The chain's CDR3 is CASSQVTGVNYNEQFF. CDR3 nucleotide sequence: TGCGCCAGCAGCCAAGTGACAGGGGTCAACTACAATGAGCAGTTCTTC.

The CDR3 region has the DNA TGCGCCAGCAGCCACGGGACTAGCGAACCACCCGGGGAGCTGTTTTTT. Its protein is CASSHGTSEPPGELFF. The V and J genes are TRBV4-1 and TRBJ2-2; 10 nucleotides align to TRBD2. Per the germline V gene, CDR1 is MGHRA and CDR2 is YSYEKL. The CDR3 is 16 residues long. V lost 3 bases to trimming and J lost 6 bases; unmatched junction nucleotides: 7.

The chain links TRBV5-6 to TRBJ2-3, with D perhaps TRBD2 (5 bases). Germline CDR1 is SGHDT and CDR2 is YYEEEE. V was cut by 4 bases and J by 6 bases, with 15 bases left in between. The CDR3 is made up of 14 amino acids. The CDR3 protein is CASSPAFTRDTQYF. CDR3 nucleotide sequence: TGTGCCAGCAGCCCCGCATTCACTAGGGATACGCAGTATTTT.

This clone was seen a handful of times. The rearrangement joins TRBV6-6 to TRBJ1-2, with TRBD1 identical over 7 bases. CDR1 MNHNY and CDR2 SVGAGI come from the germline V gene (reference sequence). J lost 8 bases, V lost 5 bases, and 11 bases had no gene match. The CDR3 runs 14 residues. The CDR3 DNA follows: TGTGCCAGCAGTGAGACTACAGGGGCCTGGGGCTACACCTTC. Protein product: CASSETTGAWGYTF.

This clone was found a few times. The J gene is TRBJ2-7, the V gene TRBV5-1, with 7 bases fitting TRBD1. V was pared by 0 bases and J by 2 bases, with 2 bases of the junction left unmatched. The CDR3 runs to 14 residues. In germline, CDR1 is SGHRS, CDR2 YFSETQ. Here the CDR3 reads CASSLGQGPYEQYF. DNA of the CDR3: TGCGCCAGCAGCTTGGGACAGGGACCCTACGAGCAGTACTTC.

This rearrangement joins TRBV29-1 to TRBJ1-4, with a possible D match to TRBD1 (5 bases). Trimming took 6 bases from V and 6 from J, leaving 26 bases between them. Germline V gene sequence: CDR1 SQVTM, CDR2 ANQGSEA. CDR3 size: 17 residues. The CDR3 nucleotides read TGCAGCGTGTACATTAAGACCCCGGGGGTATGGGATGAAAAACTGTTTTTT. Protein product: CSVYIKTPGVWDEKLFF.

The sample holds a few counts of this clone. CDR3 protein: CASSGRTSGSTDTQYF. Written as DNA, the CDR3 is TGCGCCAGCAGCGGGAGGACTAGCGGGAGTACAGATACGCAGTATTTT. This chain connects TRBV5-1 to TRBJ2-3; 13 nucleotides match TRBD2. V lost 4 bases and J lost 3; bases outside the gene matches: 5. This CDR3 is 16 amino acids long. Germline V gene sequence: CDR1 SGHRS, CDR2 YFSETQ.

The chain is built from TRBV29-1 and TRBJ1-1; D gene uncertain. This CDR3 comprises 10 residues. V gave up 5 bases and J gave up 1 base, with 2 bases separating them. Germline lookup yields CDR1 SQVTM and CDR2 ANQGSEA. This CDR3 reads CSVQNTEAFF. The CDR3 DNA is TGCAGCGTTCAGAACACTGAAGCTTTCTTT.

The rearrangement links TRBV27 to TRBJ1-1, with a weak D call TRBD1 (5 bases). The CDR3 is made up of 14 amino acids. Germline V gives CDR1 MNHEY, CDR2 SMNVEV (reference sequence). Between the trimmed V and J ends, which lost 1 base and 5 bases, there was a span of 11 bases. DNA of the CDR3: TGTGCCAGCAGTTTATATCAGGGTTATACTGAAGCTTTCTTT. It encodes CASSLYQGYTEAFF.

This clone turned up a few times. The chain has TRBV30 and TRBJ1-4; TRBD1 matches 11 bases. The CDR3 is 15 amino acids. V was clipped by 5 bases and J by 8 bases; unmatched bases: 10. Germline V CDR1 and CDR2: GTSNPN, SVGIG (reference sequence). The CDR3 DNA reads TGTGCCTGGGACGGGACAGGGGGAGTTCGGGAAAAACTGTTTTTT. Translating it yields CAWDGTGGVREKLFF.

Here the CDR3 reads CASSLNTRQETQYF. Written as DNA, the CDR3 is TGCGCCAGCAGCTTGAATACTAGACAAGAGACCCAGTACTTC. The chain couples TRBV5-1 to TRBJ2-5; the D gene is possibly TRBD2 (5 bases). The V and J ends lost 1 base and 2 bases respectively, with 9 bases between them. The CDR3 is made up of 14 amino acids. Germline V CDR1 and CDR2: SGHRS, YFSETQ.

The gene calls are TRBV6-5 and TRBJ2-5; D is uncertain. The CDR3 is 10 residues long. V shed 7 bases and J shed 4 bases, with 4 bases lying between them. In germline, CDR1 is MNHEY, CDR2 SVGAGI. The CDR3 DNA is TGTGCCAGCACCGGAGAGACCCAGTACTTC. Its translation: CASTGETQYF.